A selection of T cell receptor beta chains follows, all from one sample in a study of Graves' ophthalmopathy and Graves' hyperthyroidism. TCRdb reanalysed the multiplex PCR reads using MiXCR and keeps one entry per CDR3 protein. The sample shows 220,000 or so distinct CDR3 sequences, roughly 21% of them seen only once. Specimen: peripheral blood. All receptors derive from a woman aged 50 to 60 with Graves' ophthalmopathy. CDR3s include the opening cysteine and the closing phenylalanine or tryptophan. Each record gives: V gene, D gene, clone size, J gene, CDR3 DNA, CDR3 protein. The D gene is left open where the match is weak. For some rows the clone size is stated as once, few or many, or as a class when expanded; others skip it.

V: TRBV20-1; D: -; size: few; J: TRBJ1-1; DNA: TGCAGTGCTACAACCGGTGACCCCAGGGAGACTGAAGCTTTCTTT; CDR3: CSATTGDPRETEAFF
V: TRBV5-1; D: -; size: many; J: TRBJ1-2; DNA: TGCGCCAGCAGCTTGGGGTACGGGCCCGGCTACACCTTC; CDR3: CASSLGYGPGYTF
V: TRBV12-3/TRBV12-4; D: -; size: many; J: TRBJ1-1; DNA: TGTGCCAGCAGCTACAAGGACCTGGGGACTGAAGCTTTCTTT; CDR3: CASSYKDLGTEAFF
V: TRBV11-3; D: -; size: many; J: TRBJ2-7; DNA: TGTGCCAGCAGCTTAGACCTCAGCTCCTACGAGCAGTACTTC; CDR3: CASSLDLSSYEQYF
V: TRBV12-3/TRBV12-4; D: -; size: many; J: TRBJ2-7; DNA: TGTGCCAGCGCCGTCGGGGTCTACGAGCAGTACTTC; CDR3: CASAVGVYEQYF
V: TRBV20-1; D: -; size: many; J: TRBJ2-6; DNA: TGCAGTGCCGTCCGAGGGGCCAACGTCCTGACTTTC; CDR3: CSAVRGANVLTF
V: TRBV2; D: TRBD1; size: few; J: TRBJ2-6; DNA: TGTGCCAGCAGGCCGGGACAGGGGGCGCTAGGGGCCAACGTCCTGACTTTC; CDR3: CASRPGQGALGANVLTF
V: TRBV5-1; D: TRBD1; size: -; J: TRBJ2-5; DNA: TGCGCCAGCAGCTTGGAGGGGACAGGTTTGTCGACCCAGTACTTC; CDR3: CASSLEGTGLSTQYF
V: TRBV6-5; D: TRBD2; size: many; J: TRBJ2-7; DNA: TGTGCCAGCAGTTACGCCGTGACTAGCGGGACTTGGGGGGACTTC; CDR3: CASSYAVTSGTWGDF
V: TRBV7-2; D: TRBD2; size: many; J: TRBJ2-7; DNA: TGTGCCAGCAGCTTAGTCTCGGGGGGAGGGAACGAGCAGTACTTC; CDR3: CASSLVSGGGNEQYF
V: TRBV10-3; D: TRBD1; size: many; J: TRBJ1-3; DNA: TGTGCCATCAGTGAGCGGGTACAGGGGAAAGGAAACACCATATATTTT; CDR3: CAISERVQGKGNTIYF
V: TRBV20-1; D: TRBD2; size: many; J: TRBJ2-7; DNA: TGCAGTGCTAGAGGGTTCGCGGGAGGGTCGGACGAGCAGTACTTC; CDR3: CSARGFAGGSDEQYF
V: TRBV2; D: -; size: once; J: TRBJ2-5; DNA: TGTGCCAGCAGTGAGGCAGGGGACTACCAAGAGACCCAGTACTTC; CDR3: CASSEAGDYQETQYF
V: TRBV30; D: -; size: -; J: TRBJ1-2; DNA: TGTGCCTGGGGAGACCCCTACTATGGCTACACCTTC; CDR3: CAWGDPYYGYTF
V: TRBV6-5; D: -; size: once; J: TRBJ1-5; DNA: TGTGCCAGCAGTTACTCGAGTCAGGGCAATCAGCCCCAGCATTTT; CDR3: CASSYSSQGNQPQHF
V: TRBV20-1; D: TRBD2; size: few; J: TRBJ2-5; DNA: TGCAGTGCTAGAGATGGCGGGAGGGCACGAGAGACCCAGTACTTC; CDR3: CSARDGGRARETQYF
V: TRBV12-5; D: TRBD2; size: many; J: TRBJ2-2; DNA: TGTGCTGCGGGGGGCACCGGGGAGCTGTTTTTT; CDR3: CAAGGTGELFF
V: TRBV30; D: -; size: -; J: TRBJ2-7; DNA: TGTGCCTGGAGGTCTGGCAATTACGAGCAGTACTTC; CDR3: CAWRSGNYEQYF
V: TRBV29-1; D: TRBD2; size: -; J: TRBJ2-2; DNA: TGCAGCGTTGAGCTAGCGGGAGACGAAACCGGGGAGCTGTTTTTT; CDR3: CSVELAGDETGELFF
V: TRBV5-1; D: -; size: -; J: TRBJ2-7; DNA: TGCGCCAGCAGCGTAGGCAGGGTTACCTACGAGCAGTACTTC; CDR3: CASSVGRVTYEQYF